This T cell receptor (beta chain) stems from a study of blood T cell repertoires in COVID-19. Study-level information: Spain, Italy and the United States supplied samples that represented acute and convalescent COVID-19. Sources were T cells, B-cell-depleted T cells, or PBMCs; the material itself was cDNA or gDNA.

Original handling: By means of reference gene primer amplification, nucleated cell counts were estimated. Clones were read by immunoSEQ multiplex PCR, and TCRdb kept only the in-frame ones, dropping some. D and trimming come from the DNA, and the V and J calls and clone size come from that table. Here the sample spans 250,000 to 350,000 clones, around 90% being singletons. Trimming removed 4 bases from V and 9 bases from J; junction bases left unmatched: 8. The CDR3 loop spans 16 amino acids. Germline V gene lookup returns CDR1 LGHDT and CDR2 YNNKEL (reference sequence). This receptor was identified in a woman in her thirties or forties who had recovered from COVID-19. This chain links TRBV3-1 (or the pseudogene TRBV3-2) with TRBJ2-2; 13 bases map to TRBD2. Material: peripheral blood. CDR3 DNA: TGTGCCAGCAGCCCAGGACTAGCGGGAGTTGGAAGGGAGCTGTTTTTT. The encoded protein is CASSPGLAGVGRELFF.